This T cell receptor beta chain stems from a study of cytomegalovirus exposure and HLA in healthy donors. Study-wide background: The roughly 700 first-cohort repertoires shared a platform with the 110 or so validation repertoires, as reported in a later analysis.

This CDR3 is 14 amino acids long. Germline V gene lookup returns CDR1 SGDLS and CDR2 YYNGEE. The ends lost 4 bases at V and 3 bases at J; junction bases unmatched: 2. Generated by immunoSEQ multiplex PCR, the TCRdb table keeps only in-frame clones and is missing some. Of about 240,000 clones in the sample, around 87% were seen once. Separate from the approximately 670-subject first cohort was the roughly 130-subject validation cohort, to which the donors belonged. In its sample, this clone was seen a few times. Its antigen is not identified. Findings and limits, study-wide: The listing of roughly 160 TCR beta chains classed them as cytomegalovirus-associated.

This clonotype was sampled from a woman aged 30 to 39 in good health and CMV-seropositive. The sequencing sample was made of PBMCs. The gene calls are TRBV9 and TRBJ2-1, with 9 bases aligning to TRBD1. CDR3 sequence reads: CASSLDRGYNEQFF. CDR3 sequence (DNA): TGTGCCAGCAGCTTGGACAGGGGCTACAATGAGCAGTTCTTC.